Presented here are 23 T cell receptor beta chains from one specimen sequenced in a study of blood T cell repertoires in COVID-19. Using immunoSEQ multiplex PCR, the repertoire was profiled, and TCRdb retains in-frame clones only, with some absent. Among about 270,000 clones listed, under 90% were seen once. Input material: peripheral blood. The receptors were sampled from a woman between 45 and 60 years old who had recovered from COVID-19.

This chain links TRBV19 with TRBJ2-3; D remains ambiguous. The germline V gene has CDR1 LNHDA and CDR2 SQIVND (reference sequence). The CDR3 consists of 17 residues. The V and J ends lost 0 bases and 5 bases respectively, with 18 bases between them. The CDR3 DNA is TGTGCCAGTAGTATAGATCTGGAGTCCCACTATCAAGATACGCAGTATTTT. This translates into CASSIDLESHYQDTQYF.

This clone was seen only once. The chain carries TRBV19 and TRBJ1-6; possibly TRBD1 for D (6 bases). Trimming removed 3 bases at V and 8 bases at J, with 14 bases between. Germline V gene lookup returns CDR1 LNHDA and CDR2 SQIVND (reference sequence). This CDR3 contains 15 residues. The CDR3 spells CASSITGQLHSPLHF. The CDR3 coding sequence is TGTGCCAGTAGTATCACCGGACAGCTACATTCACCCCTCCACTTT. The full variable domain, with the rest looked up from reference TRBV19 and TRBJ1-6, is DGGITQSPKYLFRKEGQNVTLSCEQNLNHDAMYWYRQDPGQGLRLIYYSQIVNDFQKGDIAEGYSVSREKKESFPLTVTSAQKNPTAFYLCASSITGQLHSPLHFGNGTRLTVT.

The genes are TRBV18 and TRBJ1-1, with TRBD1 matching over 11 bases. This CDR3 has 16 amino acids. Germline loops: CDR1 KGHSH, CDR2 LQKENI. After removal of 2 bases from V and 5 bases from J, the junction contained 7 bases not matched to a gene. CDR3 protein: CASSPGQGAGGTEAFF. As DNA, the CDR3 is TGTGCCAGCTCACCAGGACAGGGGGCGGGAGGGACTGAAGCTTTCTTT.

This clone was observed once. This chain links TRBV21-1 with TRBJ2-7; the DNA was not used to check the table's D call, TRBD1. TRBV21-1 is described as a pseudogene. This CDR3 has 19 residues. In nucleotides, the CDR3 is TGTGCCAGCAGCAGACTTAACCTCGGACAGTTTCTAGGGGGCTGCGAGCAGTACTTC. It is translated as CASSRLNLGQFLGGCEQYF.

The chain recombines TRBV27 with TRBJ1-2; TRBD1 agrees at 8 bases. Germline CDR1 MNHEY, CDR2 SMNVEV (reference sequence). The trim removed 3 bases at V and 8 bases at J, leaving 8 bases unmatched. The CDR3 length is 14 residues. The chain's CDR3 is CASSFTQGARGYTF. The CDR3 DNA sequence: TGTGCCAGCAGTTTCACCCAGGGGGCGAGGGGCTACACCTTC.

This chain connects TRBV27 to TRBJ2-2; 16 bases fit TRBD2. V lost 4 bases, J lost 6 bases, and 2 bases stayed unmatched. Germline V gene lookup returns CDR1 MNHEY and CDR2 SMNVEV (reference sequence). The CDR3 covers 16 residues. CDR3 amino acids: CASSSGLAGGAGELFF. The DNA of the CDR3 is TGTGCCAGCAGTTCGGGACTAGCGGGGGGGGCCGGGGAGCTGTTTTTT.

V usage is TRBV9 and J usage is TRBJ2-1, with D possibly being TRBD1 (6 bases). Germline V gene data show CDR1 as SGDLS and CDR2 as YYNGEE. Trimming removed 4 bases from V and 6 bases from J, with 11 bases in between. The CDR3 contains 13 residues. CDR3 amino acids: CASSSRQANEQFF. CDR3 nucleotide sequence: TGTGCCAGCAGCTCACGACAGGCCAATGAGCAGTTCTTC.

The rearrangement links TRBV7-2 to TRBJ2-1; TRBD2 agrees at 7 bases. The CDR3 has 13 amino acids. CDR1 and CDR2 (germline): SGHTA, FQGNSA. V shed 5 bases and J 10 bases; nucleotides not matched to a gene: 8. The CDR3 sequence is CASSRTGGGEQFF. DNA of the CDR3: TGTGCCAGCAGCCGTACCGGGGGAGGGGAGCAGTTCTTC.

The chain has TRBV6-2 or TRBV6-3 and TRBJ2-3, with 7 bases fitting TRBD2. The CDR3 has 18 residues. V gave up 0 bases and J gave up 1 base; unmatched junction bases: 10. Germline V lookup: CDR1 MNHEY, CDR2 SVGEGT. The CDR3 region is CASSYSSGGSSRTDTQYF. CDR3 sequence (DNA): TGTGCCAGCAGTTACTCATCCGGCGGGAGCTCTCGCACAGATACGCAGTATTTT.

The chain couples TRBV30 to TRBJ2-3; 13 nucleotides agree with TRBD2. Per the germline V gene, CDR1 is GTSNPN and CDR2 is SVGIG (reference sequence). V was pared by 7 bases and J by 3 bases, with 7 bases of the junction left unmatched. This CDR3 is 15 amino acids long. CDR3 DNA: TGTGCCTCCGACGCGGGACTAGCGGGAACAGATACGCAGTATTTT. Protein: CASDAGLAGTDTQYF.

V usage is TRBV6-5 and J usage is TRBJ1-1, with no clear D. Germline values: CDR1 MNHEY, CDR2 SVGAGI. CDR3 length: 14 amino acids. V gave up 8 bases and J gave up 1 base, with 14 bases separating them. The CDR3 sequence is CASSQVAANTEAFF. The DNA for the CDR3 is TGTGCCAGCTCCCAAGTGGCGGCGAACACTGAAGCTTTCTTT.

V and J are TRBV6-5 and TRBJ1-4, with 7 bases aligning to TRBD1. J gave up 8 bases and V 6 bases, and 12 bases lay outside the gene matches. Germline-derived CDR1 and CDR2 are MNHEY and SVGAGI. The CDR3 has 15 amino acids. As DNA, the CDR3 is TGTGCCAGCAGCACGACAGGGCTACTAGAAGAAAAACTGTTTTTT. It codes for CASSTTGLLEEKLFF.

This sequence joins TRBV6-6 and TRBJ2-2; tentatively, D is TRBD2 (6 bases). Trimming took 7 bases from V and 5 from J, leaving 14 bases between them. CDR1 and CDR2 from the germline V gene are MNHNY and SVGAGI (reference sequence). The CDR3 is made up of 14 amino acids. The CDR3, as DNA: TGTGCCAGCACCAACTACGGGAGTACCGGGGAGCTGTTTTTT. Residues: CASTNYGSTGELFF.

Only a few counts were recorded for this clone. V is TRBV5-6 and J is TRBJ2-7; D gene unclear. CDR1 SGHDT and CDR2 YYEEEE come from the germline V gene. V was clipped by 2 bases and J by 6 bases, with 9 bases between them. The CDR3 spans 12 residues. CDR3 amino acids: CASSFMVSEQYF. In nucleotides, the CDR3 is TGTGCCAGCAGCTTTATGGTGAGCGAGCAGTACTTC.

This chain joins TRBV24-1 and TRBJ1-5; 7 positions agree with TRBD1. Per the germline V gene, CDR1 is KGHDR and CDR2 is SFDVKD. The CDR3 length is 15 residues. The V gene end was trimmed by 2 bases and the J gene end by 4 bases; junction bases not matched to a gene: 4. DNA of the CDR3: TGTGCCACCAGTGATTCGGGACAGCGGAATCAGCCCCAGCATTTT. This gives the protein CATSDSGQRNQPQHF.

The rearrangement links TRBV28 to TRBJ2-5; 9 bases align to TRBD1. The length of the CDR3 is 15 residues. The V segment lost 4 bases and the J segment 2 bases; nucleotides outside the gene matches: 5. CDR1 MDHEN and CDR2 SYDVKM come from the germline V gene. The CDR3 loop is CASSSVQGAQETQYF. The CDR3 nucleotides read TGTGCCAGCAGTTCAGTACAGGGGGCTCAAGAGACCCAGTACTTC. Complete variable domain (other parts from reference TRBV28 and TRBJ2-5): DVKVTQSSRYLVKRTGEKVFLECVQDMDHENMFWYRQDPGLGLRLIYFSYDVKMKEKGDIPEGYSVSREKKERFSLILESASTNQTSMYLCASSSVQGAQETQYFGPGTRLLVL.

The sample holds a few counts of this clone. This chain joins TRBV6-5 and TRBJ2-7; tentatively, D is TRBD1 (6 bases). With 7 bases removed from V and 7 bases from J, the gap between germline ends came to 17 bases. Looked up from germline, CDR1 is MNHEY and CDR2 is SVGAGI. There are 13 residues in the CDR3. CDR3 protein: CASTSDTGREQYF. Written as DNA, the CDR3 is TGTGCCAGCACGTCAGACACAGGGAGAGAGCAGTACTTC.

The V and J genes are TRBV11-1 and TRBJ2-7; D call uncertain. V was clipped by 2 bases and J by 1 base, with 12 bases between them. The CDR3 has 15 amino acids. Germline loops: CDR1 SGHAT, CDR2 FQDESV (reference sequence). The CDR3, as DNA: TGTGCCAGCAGCTTAAGCGACCTCACGTCCTACGAGCAGTACTTC. It yields the protein CASSLSDLTSYEQYF.

The V gene is TRBV5-5, the J gene TRBJ2-7; D not resolved. V was shortened by 3 bases and J by 2 bases, with 3 bases between the two germline ends. Germline values: CDR1 SGHKS, CDR2 YYEKEE (reference sequence). The CDR3 sequence is 11 residues long. In nucleotides, the CDR3 is TGTGCCAGCAGCTCTGCCTACGAGCAGTACTTC. Protein: CASSSAYEQYF. Full variable domain (missing parts from reference TRBV5-5 and TRBJ2-7): DAGVTQSPTHLIKTRGQQVTLRCSPISGHKSVSWYQQVLGQGPQFIFQYYEKEERGRGNFPDRFSARQFPNYSSELNVNALLLGDSALYLCASSSAYEQYFGPGTRLTVT.

In this sample, this clone turned up a few times. The genes are TRBV19 and TRBJ2-5; 10 nucleotides line up with TRBD1. Unmatched junction bases numbered 4, after V lost 5 bases and J lost 4 bases. The CDR3 contains 14 residues. Per the germline V gene, CDR1 is LNHDA and CDR2 is SQIVND (reference sequence). The CDR3 region is CASSLGQGVETQYF. The CDR3 DNA is TGTGCCAGTAGTCTAGGACAGGGGGTAGAGACCCAGTACTTC.

The chain carries TRBV9 and TRBJ1-5; 8 bases are shared with TRBD1. The germline gives CDR1 SGDLS, CDR2 YYNGEE. Trimming removed 4 bases from V and 7 bases from J; junction bases left unmatched: 13. There are 16 residues in the CDR3. The CDR3 region has the DNA TGTGCCAGCAGCCAGGGGGCAGGGGGGACAGGCCAGCCCCAGCATTTT. It encodes CASSQGAGGTGQPQHF.

This chain joins TRBV4-3 and TRBJ1-1; TRBD1 matches at 7 bases. The CDR3 totals 13 residues. Looked up from germline, CDR1 is LGHNA and CDR2 is YSLEER. The V segment lost 1 base and the J segment 6 bases; nucleotides outside the gene matches: 2. CDR3 coding DNA: TGCGCCAGCAGCCAAGGACAGGGCGCTGAAGCTTTCTTT. Protein product: CASSQGQGAEAFF.

This clone has ten or more counts. The chain employs TRBV7-2 and TRBJ2-7, with TRBD2 identical over 8 bases. This CDR3 region has 16 residues. Germline assignment: CDR1 SGHTA and CDR2 FQGNSA. V gave up 1 base and J gave up 2 bases; unmatched junction bases: 7. The CDR3, as DNA: TGTGCCAGCAGCTTAGGAGGCGGGGGGATGCCCTACGAGCAGTACTTC. As protein: CASSLGGGGMPYEQYF.